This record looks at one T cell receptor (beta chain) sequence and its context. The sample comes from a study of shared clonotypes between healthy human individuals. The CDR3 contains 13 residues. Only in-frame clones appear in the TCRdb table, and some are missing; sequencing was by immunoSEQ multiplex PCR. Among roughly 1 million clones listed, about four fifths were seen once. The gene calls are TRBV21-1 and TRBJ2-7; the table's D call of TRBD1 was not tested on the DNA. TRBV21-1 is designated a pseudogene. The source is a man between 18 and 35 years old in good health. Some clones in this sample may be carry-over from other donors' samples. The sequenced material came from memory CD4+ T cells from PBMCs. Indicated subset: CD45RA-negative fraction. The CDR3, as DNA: TGTGCCAGCAGCAAAGAGGGACAGGACGAGCAGTACTTC. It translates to CASSKEGQDEQYF.